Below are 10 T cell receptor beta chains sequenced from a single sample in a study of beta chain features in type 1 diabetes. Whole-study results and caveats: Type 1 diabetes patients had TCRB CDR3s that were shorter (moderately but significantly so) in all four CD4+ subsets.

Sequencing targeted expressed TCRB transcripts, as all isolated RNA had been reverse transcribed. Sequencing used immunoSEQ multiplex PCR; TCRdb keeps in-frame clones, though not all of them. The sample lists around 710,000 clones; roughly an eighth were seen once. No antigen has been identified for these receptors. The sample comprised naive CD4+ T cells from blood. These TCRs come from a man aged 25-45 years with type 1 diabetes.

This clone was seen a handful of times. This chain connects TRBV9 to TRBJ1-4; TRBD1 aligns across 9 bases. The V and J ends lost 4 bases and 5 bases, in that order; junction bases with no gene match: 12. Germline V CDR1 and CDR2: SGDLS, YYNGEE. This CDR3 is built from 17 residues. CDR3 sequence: CASSQVPGQGLNEKLFF. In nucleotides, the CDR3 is TGTGCCAGCAGCCAAGTCCCGGGACAGGGTTTGAATGAAAAACTGTTTTTT.

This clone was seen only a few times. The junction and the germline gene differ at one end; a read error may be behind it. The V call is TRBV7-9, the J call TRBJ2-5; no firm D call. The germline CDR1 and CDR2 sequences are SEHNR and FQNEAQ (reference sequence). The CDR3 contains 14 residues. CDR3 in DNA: TGTGCCAGCAGTTCTACCGGGCCAGTAGAGTCCCAGTACTTC. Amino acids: CASSSTGPVESQYF.

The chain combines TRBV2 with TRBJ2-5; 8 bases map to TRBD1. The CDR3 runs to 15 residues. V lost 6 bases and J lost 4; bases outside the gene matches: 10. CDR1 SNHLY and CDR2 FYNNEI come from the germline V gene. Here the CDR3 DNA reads TGTGCCAGCAGCGGGACAGGACAATCAGGAGAGACCCAGTACTTC. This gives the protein CASSGTGQSGETQYF.

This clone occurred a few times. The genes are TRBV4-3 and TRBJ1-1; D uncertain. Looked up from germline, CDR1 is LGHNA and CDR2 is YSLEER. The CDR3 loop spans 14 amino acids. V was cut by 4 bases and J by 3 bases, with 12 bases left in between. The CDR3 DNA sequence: TGCGCCAGCAGCCTTTCCGGCGGCGACACTGAAGCTTTCTTT. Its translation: CASSLSGGDTEAFF.

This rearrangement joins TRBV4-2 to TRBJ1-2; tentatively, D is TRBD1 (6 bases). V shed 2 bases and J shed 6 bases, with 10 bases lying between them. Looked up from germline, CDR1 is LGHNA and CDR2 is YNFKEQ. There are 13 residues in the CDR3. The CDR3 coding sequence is TGTGCCAGCAGCCAAAAACAGGGTGATGGCTACACCTTC. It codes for CASSQKQGDGYTF.

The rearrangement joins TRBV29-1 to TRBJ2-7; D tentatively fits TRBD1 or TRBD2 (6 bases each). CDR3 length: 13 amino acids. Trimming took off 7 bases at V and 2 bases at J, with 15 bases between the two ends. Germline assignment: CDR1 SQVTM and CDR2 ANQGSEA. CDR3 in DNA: TGCAGCGCGGGGGCGGACAGCACCTACGAGCAGTACTTC. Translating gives CSAGADSTYEQYF.

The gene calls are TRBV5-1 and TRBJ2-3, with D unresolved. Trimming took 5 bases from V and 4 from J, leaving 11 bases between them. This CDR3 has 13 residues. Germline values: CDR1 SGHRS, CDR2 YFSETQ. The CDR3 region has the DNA TGCGCCAGCAGTGACCTAGAGGCAGATACGCAGTATTTT. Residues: CASSDLEADTQYF.

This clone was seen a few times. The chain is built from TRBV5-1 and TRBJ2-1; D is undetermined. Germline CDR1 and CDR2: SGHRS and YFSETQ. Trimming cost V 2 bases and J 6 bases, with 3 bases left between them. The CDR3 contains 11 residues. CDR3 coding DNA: TGCGCCAGCAGCTTTTCCAATGAGCAGTTCTTC. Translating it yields CASSFSNEQFF.

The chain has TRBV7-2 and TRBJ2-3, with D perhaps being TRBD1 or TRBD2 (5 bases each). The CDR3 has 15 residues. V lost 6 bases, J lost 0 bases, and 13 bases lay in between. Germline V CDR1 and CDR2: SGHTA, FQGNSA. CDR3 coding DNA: TGTGCCAGCAGATCGCCCGGGACCAGCACAGATACGCAGTATTTT. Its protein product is CASRSPGTSTDTQYF.

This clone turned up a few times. DNA for the CDR3: TGTGCCAGCACTCGCCGGGACAGGGGAGTCTACGAGCAGTACTTC. It yields the protein CASTRRDRGVYEQYF. The V and J genes are TRBV28 and TRBJ2-7; 10 nucleotides match TRBD1. The CDR3 extends over 15 amino acids. Germline V gene lookup returns CDR1 MDHEN and CDR2 SYDVKM. Germline trimming cut 7 bases from V and 3 bases from J; bases unmatched to any gene: 9.